The T cell receptor beta chain under discussion was sequenced for a study of T cells after yellow fever vaccination. Study summary: Fractions containing few cells were prepared with SMART-Seq v4 Ultra Low Input. Study conclusions and caveats: Any FACS-sorted repertoire could hold abundant clonotypes that contaminate it from the bulk population.

Template-switching 5'RACE yielded the TCR cDNA; a universal primer site and UMIs were added in the process. MiXCR was run by TCRdb on the 5' RACE reads, yielding one entry per CDR3 protein. This sample yields approximately 550,000 distinct CDR3 sequences, of which over 15% are seen a single time; approximately 15% belongs to the top ten. This clonotype was counted between two and nine times. Its antigen is unidentified. V gave up 2 bases and J gave up 11 bases, with 16 bases separating them. The CDR3 length is 14 residues. In germline, CDR1 is MDHEN, CDR2 SYDVKM. The chain couples TRBV28 to TRBJ2-1; D not resolved. This material consisted of PBMCs, taken 15 days after the yellow fever booster vaccination. This clonotype was sampled from a man younger than 40 who received the YFV17D yellow fever vaccine. The CDR3: CASSLPSTSVKQFF. The CDR3 coding sequence is TGTGCCAGCAGTTTACCCTCAACCTCGGTCAAGCAGTTCTTC.